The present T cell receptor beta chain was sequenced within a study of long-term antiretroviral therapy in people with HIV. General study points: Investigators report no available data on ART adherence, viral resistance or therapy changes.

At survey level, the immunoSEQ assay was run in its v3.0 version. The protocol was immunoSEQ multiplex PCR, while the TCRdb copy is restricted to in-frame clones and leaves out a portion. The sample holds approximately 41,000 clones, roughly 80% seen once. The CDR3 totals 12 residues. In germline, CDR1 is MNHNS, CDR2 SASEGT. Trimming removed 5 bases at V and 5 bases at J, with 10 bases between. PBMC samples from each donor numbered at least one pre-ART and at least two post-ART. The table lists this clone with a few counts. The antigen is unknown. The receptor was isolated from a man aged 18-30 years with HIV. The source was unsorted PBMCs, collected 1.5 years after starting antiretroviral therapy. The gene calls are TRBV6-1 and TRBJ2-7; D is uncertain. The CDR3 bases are TGTGCCAGCAGTTCTTTTCGAAACGAGCAGTACTTC. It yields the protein CASSSFRNEQYF.